The following is a T cell receptor (beta chain) sequence with its context. These data come from a study of OX40 agonist ivuxolimab in advanced cancers. Study-level information: Melanoma, hepatocellular carcinoma, head and neck or renal cell cancer occurred in dose-escalation patients.

Germline-derived CDR1 and CDR2 are SGHNT and YYREEE (reference sequence). This CDR3 has 16 amino acids. Trimming stripped 1 base from V and 1 base from J, with 13 bases between. Produced via immunoSEQ multiplex PCR; TCRdb's table is partial and in-frame only. The table includes approximately 19,000 clones, about 88% detected once. With autoimmune disease history or systemic immunosuppression, patients were excluded. With baseline, cycle 4 day 1, and cycle 7 day 1 as timepoints, blood was sampled. This chain links TRBV5-4 with TRBJ2-3; D possibly matches TRBD1 or TRBD2 (5 bases each). This sample comprised CD4+ or CD8+ T cells sorted from blood, obtained in a trial of the OX40 agonist ivuxolimab. The TCR sequence derives from an adult with an advanced solid tumor such as melanoma, head and neck, liver or kidney cancer. DNA of the CDR3: TGTGCCAGCAGCTTGCGTAGGGGAGTGGGCACAGATACGCAGTATTTT. Translated: CASSLRRGVGTDTQYF. Supplemented by reference TRBV5-4 and TRBJ2-3, the full variable domain reads ETGVTQSPTHLIKTRGQQVTLRCSSQSGHNTVSWYQQALGQGPQFIFQYYREEENGRGNFPPRFSGLQFPNYSSELNVNALELDDSALYLCASSLRRGVGTDTQYFGPGTRLTVL.